This TCR beta chain originates from a study of blood T cell repertoires in COVID-19. The overall study: Sources were T cells, B-cell-depleted T cells, or PBMCs; the material itself was cDNA or gDNA.

The table came from immunoSEQ multiplex PCR; TCRdb's copy has only in-frame clones and leaves some out. The sample holds more than 200,000 clones; around nine tenths are singletons and the top ten take around 5%. Trimming removed 1 base at V and 1 base at J, with 7 bases between. Germline assignment: CDR1 LGHDT and CDR2 YNNKEL (reference sequence). There are 14 residues in the CDR3. Sequenced input: peripheral blood. This sequence originates from a woman in her sixties or seventies with COVID-19, enrolled during active disease. The chain recombines TRBV3-1 (or the pseudogene TRBV3-2) with TRBJ2-5; D is undetermined. The CDR3 sequence: CASSQAAVQETQYF. CDR3 coding DNA: TGTGCCAGCAGCCAAGCCGCGGTCCAAGAGACCCAGTACTTC.